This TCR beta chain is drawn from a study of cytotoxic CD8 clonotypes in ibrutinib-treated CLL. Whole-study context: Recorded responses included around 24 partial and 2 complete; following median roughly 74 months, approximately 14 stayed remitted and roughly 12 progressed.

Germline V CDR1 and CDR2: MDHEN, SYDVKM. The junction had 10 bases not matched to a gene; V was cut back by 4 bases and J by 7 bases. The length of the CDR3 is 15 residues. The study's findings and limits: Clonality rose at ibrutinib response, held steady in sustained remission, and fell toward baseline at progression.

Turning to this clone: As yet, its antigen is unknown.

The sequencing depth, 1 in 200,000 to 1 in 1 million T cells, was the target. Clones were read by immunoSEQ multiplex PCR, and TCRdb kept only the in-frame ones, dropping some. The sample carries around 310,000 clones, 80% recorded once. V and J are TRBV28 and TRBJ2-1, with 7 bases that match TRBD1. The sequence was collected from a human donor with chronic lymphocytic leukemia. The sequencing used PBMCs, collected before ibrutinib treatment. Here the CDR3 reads CASSSTGLGANEQFF. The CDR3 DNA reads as TGTGCCAGCAGTTCGACAGGGCTCGGGGCGAATGAGCAGTTCTTC. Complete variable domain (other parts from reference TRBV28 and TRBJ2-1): DVKVTQSSRYLVKRTGEKVFLECVQDMDHENMFWYRQDPGLGLRLIYFSYDVKMKEKGDIPEGYSVSREKKERFSLILESASTNQTSMYLCASSSTGLGANEQFFGPGTRLTVL.